The 14 T cell receptor beta chains given below trace back to one sample, sequenced in a study of vaccination effects on CD4 cells after COVID-19 (dated by TCRdb to the early 2020s). The library was generated by the immunoSEQ multiplex PCR assay. TCRdb holds this immuneACCESS table with in-frame rearrangements only. Some clones are missing; in checked studies, unresolved V genes explain under half, and the rest has no known cause. The sample yields roughly 70,000 clones; 76% were counted once. The biggest ten clones account for more than 0.85% of the sample. These receptors lack a known antigen. In the ViraFEST assay, PBMC were stimulated with viral peptide pools, and antigen-specific CD4+ T cell clonotypes were then identified by expansion using TCR sequencing. After more than nine days of culture, CD4+ T cells were isolated with the EasySep CD4+ T cell isolation kit. Participants received two doses of either the BNT162b2 or the mRNA-1273 mRNA SARS-CoV-2 vaccine.

The sequencing here drew on CD4+ T cells from PBMCs cultured with HCoV-OC43 spike peptides, taken after COVID-19 vaccination. This sample's cell subset or site label indicates: HCoV-OC43 spike overlapping peptide pool stimulation. The receptors derive from a human donor who received a COVID-19 vaccine.

The chain carries TRBV29-1 and TRBJ1-3; D remains ambiguous. This CDR3 has 13 amino acids. The V gene's germline CDR1 is SQVTM and CDR2 ANQGSEA. V lost 2 bases to trimming and J lost 1 base, with 6 bases between them. The CDR3: CSVERGSGNTIYF. The DNA of the CDR3 is TGCAGCGTTGAACGAGGGTCTGGAAACACCATATATTTT. The full variable domain, its missing parts supplied by reference TRBV29-1 and TRBJ1-3, is SAVISQKPSRDICQRGTSLTIQCQVDSQVTMMFWYRQQPGQSLTLIATANQGSEATYESGFVIDKFPISRPNLTFSTLTVSNMSPEDSSIYLCSVERGSGNTIYFGEGSWLTVV.

V is TRBV7-9 and J is TRBJ2-7; 8 bases map to TRBD1. J gave up 6 bases and V 5 bases, and 6 bases lay outside the gene matches. CDR3 size: 13 residues. CDR1 and CDR2 from the germline V gene are SEHNR and FQNEAQ (reference sequence). The CDR3 DNA reads as TGTGCCAGCAGCCTTGGACAGGGTACCGAGCAGTACGTC. It encodes CASSLGQGTEQYV.

The chain is built from TRBV18 and TRBJ1-2, with D perhaps TRBD1 (5 bases). Germline V CDR1 and CDR2: KGHSH, LQKENI. CDR3 length equals 15 residues. V was trimmed by 6 bases and J by 4 bases, leaving 18 bases between them. CDR3 sequence (DNA): TGTGCCAGCTCCCCCTCCCAGGGATCTACCTATGGCTACACCTTC. It codes for CASSPSQGSTYGYTF.

The rearrangement joins TRBV2 to TRBJ1-2; 7 bases line up with TRBD1. The V segment lost 7 bases and the J segment 6 bases; nucleotides outside the gene matches: 11. The CDR3 contains 14 residues. CDR1 is SNHLY and CDR2 is FYNNEI in the germline V gene. Here the CDR3 reads CASTKTGTLHGYTF. As DNA, the CDR3 is TGTGCCAGCACTAAGACAGGGACCCTCCATGGCTACACCTTC.

The V gene is TRBV10-3, the J gene TRBJ2-5; 10 bases fit TRBD2. The CDR3 covers 18 residues. J lost 1 base, V lost 0 bases, and 8 bases had no gene match. The germline CDR1 and CDR2 sequences are ENHRY and SYGVKD. The CDR3, as DNA: TGTGCCATCAGTGAGTCGGAGGGGAGCGGGGGGGCCCAAGAGACCCAGTACTTC. The encoded protein is CAISESEGSGGAQETQYF.

The J gene is TRBJ2-5, the V gene TRBV12-5; D may correspond to TRBD1 or TRBD2 (5 bases each). In germline, CDR1 is LGHNT, CDR2 FRNRAP. The CDR3 loop spans 16 amino acids. V was clipped by 0 bases and J by 4 bases, with 15 bases between them. The CDR3 DNA sequence: TGTGCTAGTGGTTTGGTACTTAGCAGGGCGGGAGAGACCCAGTACTTC. The encoded protein is CASGLVLSRAGETQYF.

J is TRBJ2-3 and V is TRBV10-1, with no clear D. Between the trimmed V and J ends, which lost 5 bases and 4 bases, there was a span of 4 bases. The CDR3 length is 11 residues. Germline V CDR1 and CDR2: WNHNN, SYGVQD (reference sequence). CDR3 in amino acids: CASSSSDTQYF. In DNA, the CDR3 is TGCGCCAGCAGTAGTTCAGATACGCAGTATTTT.

This clone came up a few times. The chain carries TRBV6-5 and TRBJ2-2; D gene uncertain. Trimming pared 5 bases from V and 5 bases from J, leaving 6 bases between. Germline V gene lookup returns CDR1 MNHEY and CDR2 SVGAGI. The CDR3 length is 12 residues. The CDR3 here is CASSPRTGELFF. Here the CDR3 DNA reads TGTGCCAGCAGTCCTCGTACCGGGGAGCTGTTTTTT.

The chain combines TRBV4-3 with TRBJ1-1; 7 bases line up with TRBD1. CDR3 size: 14 residues. In germline, CDR1 is LGHNA, CDR2 YSLEER. J was trimmed by 4 bases and V by 3 bases; bases with no gene match: 5. CDR3 sequence (DNA): TGCGCCAGCAGCCAGGCCGGGACAGCCACTGAAGCTTTCTTT. Encoded protein: CASSQAGTATEAFF.

The chain joins TRBV7-9 to TRBJ1-3; unclear D gene. Germline-derived CDR1 and CDR2 are SEHNR and FQNEAQ (reference sequence). The CDR3 extends over 14 amino acids. Trimming removed 5 bases from V and 0 bases from J, with 8 bases in between. The CDR3 loop is CASSLRGSGNTIYF. CDR3 DNA sequence: TGTGCCAGCAGCCTGCGAGGCTCTGGAAACACCATATATTTT.

The V gene is TRBV5-1, the J gene TRBJ1-4, with 7 bases that match TRBD1. Germline V gene lookup returns CDR1 SGHRS and CDR2 YFSETQ. The CDR3 length is 15 residues. Unmatched junction bases numbered 2, after V lost 3 bases and J lost 0 bases. Here the CDR3 DNA reads TGCGCCAGCAGCTGGGGACAGTCAACTAATGAAAAACTGTTTTTT. Translation gives CASSWGQSTNEKLFF.

The V and J genes are TRBV7-3 and TRBJ2-3, with TRBD1 as a possible D gene (6 bases). The CDR3 has 15 amino acids. Germline CDR1 is SGHTA and CDR2 is FQGTGA. The V end lost 5 bases, the J end lost 2 bases, and 14 bases lay between the germline ends. The chain's CDR3 is CASSLSYRVTDTQYF. CDR3 DNA: TGTGCCAGCAGCCTCTCCTACAGGGTCACAGATACGCAGTATTTT.

This clone was counted a few times. The chain employs TRBV6-1 and TRBJ1-5, with unresolved D. With 1 base removed from V and 9 bases from J, the gap between germline ends came to 13 bases. This CDR3 has 14 amino acids. Germline CDR1 and CDR2: MNHNS and SASEGT. CDR3 DNA sequence: TGTGCCAGCAGTGAAGACGGTCCGCGAGGGCCCCAGCATTTT. Translation: CASSEDGPRGPQHF.

This chain joins TRBV2 and TRBJ1-2, with D perhaps TRBD1 (5 bases). The CDR3 sequence is 13 residues long. V lost 5 bases and J lost 5, with 12 bases in between. Germline V gene sequence: CDR1 SNHLY, CDR2 FYNNEI. CDR3 sequence (DNA): TGTGCCAGCAGTTACTACGGGACTTATGGCTACACCTTC. It specifies CASSYYGTYGYTF. Using reference TRBV2 and TRBJ1-2 for the parts outside the CDR3, the full variable domain is EPEVTQTPSHQVTQMGQEVILRCVPISNHLYFYWYRQILGQKVEFLVSFYNNEISEKSEIFDDQFSVERPDGSNFTLKIRSTKLEDSAMYFCASSYYGTYGYTFGSGTRLTVV.